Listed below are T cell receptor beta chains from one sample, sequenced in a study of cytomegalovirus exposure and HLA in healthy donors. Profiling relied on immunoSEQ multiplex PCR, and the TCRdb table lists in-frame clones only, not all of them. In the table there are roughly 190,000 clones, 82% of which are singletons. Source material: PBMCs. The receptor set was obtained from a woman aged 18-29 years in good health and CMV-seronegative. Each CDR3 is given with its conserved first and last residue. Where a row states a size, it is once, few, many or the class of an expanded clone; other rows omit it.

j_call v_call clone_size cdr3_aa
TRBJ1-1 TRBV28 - CASSPDRGPEAFF
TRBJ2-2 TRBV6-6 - CAIQNRGRNTGELFF
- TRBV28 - CASSLWGQYYEQYF
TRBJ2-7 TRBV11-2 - CASRDRGDTYEQYF
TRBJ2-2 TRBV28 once CASSTWGPYLFF
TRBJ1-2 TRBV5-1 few CASSMADRAGYTF
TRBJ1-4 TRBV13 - CASSLGGQGVANEKLFF
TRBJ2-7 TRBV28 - CASSFSHSGGVGEQYF
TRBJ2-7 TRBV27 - CASSPRDRAYEQYF
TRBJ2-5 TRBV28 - CASNPRTQETQYF
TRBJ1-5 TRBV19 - CASSPQGGNQPQHF
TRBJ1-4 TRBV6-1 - CASSDRGWATNEKLFF
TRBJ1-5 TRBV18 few CASSPNLQAEGPQHF
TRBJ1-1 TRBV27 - CASSLRTVTEAFF
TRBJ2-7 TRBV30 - CAWSIGPGGYEQYF
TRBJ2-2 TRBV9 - CASSVAGNTGELFF
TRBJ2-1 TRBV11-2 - CASRGIAGGRFNEQFF
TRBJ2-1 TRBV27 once CASSLRQAVYNEQFF
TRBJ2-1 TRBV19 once CASSLPGTVSYNEQFF
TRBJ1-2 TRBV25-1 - CASSPLGARYGYTF
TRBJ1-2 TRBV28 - CASSLELGGAGGYTF
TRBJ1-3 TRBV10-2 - CASTSTGSGNTIYF
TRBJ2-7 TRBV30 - CAWSVDLSGNEQYF
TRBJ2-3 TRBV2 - CASTQGGQSVDTQYF
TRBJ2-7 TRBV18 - CASSPAGASYEQYF
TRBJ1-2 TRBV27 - CASSLQGSGGMSGYTF
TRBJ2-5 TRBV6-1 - CASSGPIAGGPGETQYF